The 11 T cell receptor beta chains listed next were all sequenced from one sample in a study of T cells in women clearing cervical HPV infection. Here immunoSEQ multiplex PCR was the method, and the copy in TCRdb shows in-frame clones only, minus some. This table lists tens of thousands of clones. Source material: blood buffy coat. The origin of the receptors is a woman between 18 and 70 years old with a cervical HPV16 infection that either progressed to CIN3+ or cleared (not recorded which).

Comments on this clone: Read coverage stops 3 residues before the CDR3 terminus; the germline J gene supplies the remainder. V and J are TRBV10-3 and TRBJ2-5; D might be TRBD1 (6 bases). The V and J ends lost 7 bases and 7 bases respectively, with 19 bases between them. CDR3 length: 14 residues. CDR1 is ENHRY and CDR2 is SYGVKD in the germline V gene. The covered CDR3 bases are TGTGCCATCACCTCACAGGGCCCCGAGGGGACC. Translated, it gives CAITSQGPEGT. The complete CDR3 sequence is CAITSQGPEGTQYF.

The part of the CDR3 DNA that was read is TGTGCCAGCAGCCTGGGACAGGGAAAGACTGAA. It translates to CASSLGQGKTE. The entire CDR3 protein reads CASSLGQGKTEAFF. The chain joins TRBV7-2 to TRBJ1-1, with TRBD1 matching over 9 bases. The CDR3 end falls 3 residues outside the read, so it is completed with the germline J gene. This CDR3 has 14 residues. Germline lookup yields CDR1 SGHTA and CDR2 FQGNSA. The V segment lost 5 bases and the J segment 5 bases; nucleotides outside the gene matches: 6.

On this clone: The read terminates 3 residues before the CDR3 end, so the remaining end is supplied by the germline J gene. The V call is TRBV5-4, the J call TRBJ2-7; 7 positions match TRBD2. The J segment lost 0 bases and the V segment lost 4 bases, leaving 7 bases of the junction unmatched. Germline CDR1 SGHNT, CDR2 YYREEE (reference sequence). The CDR3 length is 15 residues. CDR3: CASSPKSGDSYEQYF. CDR3 DNA, as far as it was read: TGTGCCAGCAGCCCGAAAAGCGGGGACTCCTACGAG. Based on the CDR3 plus reference TRBV5-4 and TRBJ2-7, the full variable domain is ETGVTQSPTHLIKTRGQQVTLRCSSQSGHNTVSWYQQALGQGPQFIFQYYREEENGRGNFPPRFSGLQFPNYSSELNVNALELDDSALYLCASSPKSGDSYEQYFGPGTRLTVT.

About this clone itself: The CDR3 goes on 3 residues after the read ends, and that part is filled in from the germline J gene. The V gene is TRBV7-3, the J gene TRBJ2-5, with a possible D match to TRBD2 (5 bases). The germline V and J ends were trimmed by 1 base and 5 bases, with 8 bases remaining between them. The CDR3 spans 13 residues. CDR1 and CDR2 from the germline V gene are SGHTA and FQGTGA. CDR3 region: CASSLNPGETQYF. The CDR3 DNA, read in part, is TGTGCCAGCAGCTTAAATCCGGGGGAGACC.

On this clone itself: The missing CDR3 end, 3 residues past where the read stops, is filled in from the germline J gene. J is TRBJ2-5 and V is TRBV12-3 or TRBV12-4; 8 bases are a match to TRBD2. There are 14 residues in the CDR3. Trimming cost V 5 bases and J 1 base; bases outside gene matches: 3. The covered CDR3 bases are TGTGCCAGCAGTCCGGGGGGGGCCCAAGAGACC. It yields the protein CASSPGGAQET. The whole CDR3 sequence is CASSPGGAQETQYF.

As regards this clone: The CDR3 goes on 3 residues after the read ends, and that part is filled in from the germline J gene. The gene calls are TRBV11-2 and TRBJ2-5; D remains ambiguous. Germline CDR1 is SGHAT and CDR2 is FQNNGV. This CDR3 is 12 amino acids long. The V end was cut by 2 bases, the J end by 5 bases, with 6 bases between. CDR3 DNA, as far as it was read: TGTGCCAGCAGCTTATTGCAGGAGACC. Protein product: CASSLLQET. The whole CDR3 region reads CASSLLQETQYF.

In the case of this clone: The missing CDR3 end, 3 residues past where the read stops, is filled in from the germline J gene. V is TRBV2 and J is TRBJ2-5, with TRBD1 matching 7 bases. Germline CDR1 SNHLY, CDR2 FYNNEI. This CDR3 spans 16 amino acids. The V segment lost 1 base and the J segment 3 bases; nucleotides outside the gene matches: 8. CDR3 DNA (partial): TGTGCCAGCAGTGAAGAGGCGGCAGGGGGAGAAGAGACC. It translates to CASSEEAAGGEET. In full, the CDR3 is CASSEEAAGGEETQYF. The full variable domain, in which reference TRBV2 and TRBJ2-5 provide the parts outside the CDR3, is EPEVTQTPSHQVTQMGQEVILRCVPISNHLYFYWYRQILGQKVEFLVSFYNNEISEKSEIFDDQFSVERPDGSNFTLKIRSTKLEDSAMYFCASSEEAAGGEETQYFGPGTRLLVL.

About this clone: The DNA ends 3 residues before the CDR3 does, and the rest of the CDR3 is filled in from the germline J gene. V gene TRBV19 combines with J gene TRBJ1-3, with 8 nucleotides matching TRBD1. The CDR3 length is 15 residues. Germline V gene lookup returns CDR1 LNHDA and CDR2 SQIVND (reference sequence). V shed 6 bases, J shed 4 bases, and the junction held 8 bases outside the gene matches. The covered CDR3 bases are TGTGCCAGTAGCAGCCAGGGGGCTCACGGAAACACC. The encoded protein is CASSSQGAHGNT. The full-length CDR3 reads as CASSSQGAHGNTIYF.

The sequenced part of the CDR3 DNA is TGTGCCAGTAGTATAGTCAGAGAACAGCCC. Translated, it gives CASSIVREQP. The complete CDR3 protein is CASSIVREQPQHF. The J gene is TRBJ1-5, the V gene TRBV19; D ambiguous. Read sequence stops 3 residues before the CDR3 end, and the germline J gene provides the missing end. Deletions cut 1 base from V and 7 bases from J, with 8 bases between. The CDR3 loop spans 13 amino acids. CDR1 and CDR2 (germline): LNHDA, SQIVND (reference sequence).

About this clone itself: The CDR3 end is not reached by the read, which stops 3 residues before it; the germline J gene fills it in. This chain uses TRBV2 with TRBJ1-4, with TRBD1 matching 8 bases. CDR1 SNHLY and CDR2 FYNNEI come from the germline V gene. This CDR3 region has 14 residues. J was trimmed by 3 bases and V by 3 bases; bases with no gene match: 0. The CDR3 spells CASSEDRANEKLFF. The part of the CDR3 DNA that was read is TGTGCCAGCAGTGAGGACAGGGCTAATGAAAAA.

The CDR3 bases that were read are TGTGCCTCCCAAGGAGGGGGCCTCTACGAG. Translation gives CASQGGGLYE. The whole CDR3 sequence is CASQGGGLYEQYF. The genes are TRBV10-3 and TRBJ2-7; D is possibly TRBD1 (7 bases). The CDR3 extends 3 residues past the end of the read, so its final part is completed from the germline J gene. Germline assignment: CDR1 ENHRY and CDR2 SYGVKD. The CDR3 consists of 13 residues. The germline V and J ends were trimmed by 11 bases and 3 bases, with 17 bases remaining between them.